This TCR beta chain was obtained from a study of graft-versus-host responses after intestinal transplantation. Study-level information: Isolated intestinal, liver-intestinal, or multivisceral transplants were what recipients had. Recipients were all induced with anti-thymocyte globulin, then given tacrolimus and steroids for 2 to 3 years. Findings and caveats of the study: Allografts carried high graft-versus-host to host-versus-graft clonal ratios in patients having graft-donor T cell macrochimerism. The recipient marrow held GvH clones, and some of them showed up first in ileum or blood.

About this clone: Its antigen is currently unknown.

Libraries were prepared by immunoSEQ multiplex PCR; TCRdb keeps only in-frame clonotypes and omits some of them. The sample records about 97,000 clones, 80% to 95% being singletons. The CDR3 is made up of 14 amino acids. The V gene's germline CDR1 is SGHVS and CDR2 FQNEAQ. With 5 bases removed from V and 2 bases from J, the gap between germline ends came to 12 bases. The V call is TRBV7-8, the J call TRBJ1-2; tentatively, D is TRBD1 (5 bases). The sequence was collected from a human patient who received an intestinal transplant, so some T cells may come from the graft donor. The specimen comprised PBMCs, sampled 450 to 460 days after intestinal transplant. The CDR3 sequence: CASSPRDFNYGYTF. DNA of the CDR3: TGTGCCAGCAGCCCGAGGGACTTCAACTATGGCTACACCTTC. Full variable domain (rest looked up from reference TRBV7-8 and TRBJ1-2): GAGVSQSPRYKVAKRGQDVALRCDPISGHVSLFWYQQALGQGPEFLTYFQNEAQLDKSGLPSDRFFAERPEGSVSTLKIQRTQQEDSAVYLCASSPRDFNYGYTFGSGTRLTVV.